Listed below are T cell receptor beta chains from one sample, sequenced in a study of CD8 T cells in ankylosing spondylitis. TCRdb re-called the 5' RACE reads with MiXCR, one entry per CDR3 protein. Among roughly 670,000 distinct CDR3 sequences, roughly 20% were seen once, and the ten largest hold under 20%. Sequencing was performed on blood, either unsorted or a sorted T cell fraction (not recorded which). The receptor set was obtained from a male donor with ankylosing spondylitis. Both conserved end residues are part of each CDR3. D genes are given only for firm matches. Clone size, where shown, is once, few, many, or a class for clones that have expanded.

v_call: TRBV7-9
d_call: -
cdr3_length: 16
clone_size: few
j_call: TRBJ2-3
cdr3_aa: CASSLQQGSYTDTQYF
cdr3_nt: TGTGCCAGCAGCCTCCAACAGGGATCATACACAGATACGCAGTATTTT

v_call: TRBV20-1
d_call: -
cdr3_length: 14
clone_size: few
j_call: TRBJ2-1
cdr3_aa: CSARRVWGYNEQFF
cdr3_nt: TGCAGTGCTAGGCGGGTTTGGGGTTACAATGAGCAGTTCTTC

v_call: TRBV20-1
d_call: -
cdr3_length: 15
clone_size: -
j_call: TRBJ2-5
cdr3_aa: CSARDSGGEKETQYF
cdr3_nt: TGCAGTGCTAGAGATTCGGGCGGGGAGAAAGAGACCCAGTACTTC

v_call: TRBV12-3/TRBV12-4
d_call: -
cdr3_length: 13
clone_size: many
j_call: TRBJ2-1
cdr3_aa: CASRGARYSEQFF
cdr3_nt: TGTGCCAGCCGTGGGGCGCGGTATAGTGAGCAGTTCTTC

v_call: TRBV7-8
d_call: TRBD1
cdr3_length: 15
clone_size: few
j_call: TRBJ2-7
cdr3_aa: CASSYGQGNSYEQYF
cdr3_nt: TGTGCCAGCAGCTACGGACAGGGGAATTCCTACGAGCAGTACTTC

v_call: TRBV12-3/TRBV12-4
d_call: TRBD1
cdr3_length: 13
clone_size: few
j_call: TRBJ1-2
cdr3_aa: CASRRTGRYGYTF
cdr3_nt: TGTGCCAGCAGGCGGACAGGGCGCTATGGCTACACCTTC

v_call: TRBV11-2
d_call: TRBD2
cdr3_length: 16
clone_size: many
j_call: TRBJ2-7
cdr3_aa: CASSDLNSGRAYEQYF
cdr3_nt: TGTGCCAGCAGCGACCTTAATAGCGGGAGAGCCTACGAGCAGTACTTC

v_call: TRBV2
d_call: -
cdr3_length: 14
clone_size: -
j_call: TRBJ1-2
cdr3_aa: CASRGQTSNYGYTF
cdr3_nt: TGTGCCAGTCGTGGACAAACAAGCAACTATGGCTACACCTTC

v_call: TRBV20-1
d_call: -
cdr3_length: 13
clone_size: few
j_call: TRBJ2-2
cdr3_aa: CSARAAIAGELFF
cdr3_nt: TGCAGTGCTAGAGCAGCGATCGCCGGGGAGCTGTTTTTT

v_call: TRBV29-1
d_call: -
cdr3_length: 14
clone_size: -
j_call: TRBJ1-5
cdr3_aa: CSVTTGTDHQPQHF
cdr3_nt: TGCAGCGTTACGACAGGTACTGACCATCAGCCCCAGCATTTT

v_call: TRBV12-3/TRBV12-4
d_call: -
cdr3_length: 13
clone_size: -
j_call: TRBJ2-1
cdr3_aa: CASSYGGRVEQFF
cdr3_nt: TGTGCCAGCAGTTATGGGGGGCGAGTTGAGCAGTTCTTC

v_call: TRBV7-2
d_call: -
cdr3_length: 15
clone_size: few
j_call: TRBJ2-2
cdr3_aa: CAIRRGASNTGELFF
cdr3_nt: TGTGCCATCCGACGGGGGGCCTCGAACACCGGGGAGCTGTTTTTT

v_call: TRBV29-1
d_call: -
cdr3_length: 13
clone_size: few
j_call: TRBJ2-7
cdr3_aa: CSVVVGPLHEQYF
cdr3_nt: TGCAGCGTTGTAGTAGGGCCCCTGCACGAGCAGTACTTC

v_call: TRBV12-3/TRBV12-4
d_call: -
cdr3_length: 15
clone_size: few
j_call: TRBJ2-2
cdr3_aa: CASTNRAGGTGELFF
cdr3_nt: TGTGCCAGCACAAACAGGGCCGGGGGGACCGGGGAGCTGTTTTTT

v_call: TRBV6-2/TRBV6-3
d_call: -
cdr3_length: 14
clone_size: few
j_call: TRBJ1-1
cdr3_aa: CASSYPAGPNEAFF
cdr3_nt: TGTGCCAGCAGTTACCCAGCTGGGCCTAATGAAGCTTTCTTT

v_call: TRBV12-3/TRBV12-4
d_call: -
cdr3_length: 13
clone_size: -
j_call: TRBJ2-1
cdr3_aa: CASRWRDYNEQFF
cdr3_nt: TGTGCCAGTCGTTGGCGGGATTACAATGAGCAGTTCTTC

v_call: TRBV6-1
d_call: TRBD1
cdr3_length: 17
clone_size: few
j_call: TRBJ1-2
cdr3_aa: CASRDPPGQGVDYGYTF
cdr3_nt: TGTGCCAGCAGAGATCCGCCGGGACAGGGAGTAGACTATGGCTACACCTTC

v_call: TRBV7-2
d_call: TRBD2
cdr3_length: 14
clone_size: few
j_call: TRBJ2-1
cdr3_aa: CASGGGGSYNEQFF
cdr3_nt: TGTGCCAGCGGCGGGGGGGGATCCTACAATGAGCAGTTCTTC

v_call: TRBV5-1
d_call: -
cdr3_length: 14
clone_size: few
j_call: TRBJ2-7
cdr3_aa: CASSFGPQSYEQYF
cdr3_nt: TGCGCCAGCAGCTTTGGACCCCAATCCTACGAGCAGTACTTC

v_call: TRBV20-1
d_call: TRBD2
cdr3_length: 15
clone_size: -
j_call: TRBJ2-3
cdr3_aa: CSARLPAGGPDTQYF
cdr3_nt: TGCAGTGCTAGACTGCCAGCGGGGGGGCCAGATACGCAGTATTTT

v_call: TRBV20-1
d_call: -
cdr3_length: 13
clone_size: few
j_call: TRBJ2-1
cdr3_aa: CSFQRGADNEQFF
cdr3_nt: TGCAGCTTCCAGAGGGGGGCTGACAATGAGCAGTTCTTC

v_call: TRBV24-1
d_call: -
cdr3_length: 14
clone_size: few
j_call: TRBJ1-5
cdr3_aa: CATSDGYSNQPQHF
cdr3_nt: TGTGCCACCTCGGACGGGTATAGCAATCAGCCCCAGCATTTT

v_call: TRBV29-1
d_call: -
cdr3_length: 9
clone_size: few
j_call: TRBJ1-2
cdr3_aa: CSVDRGYTF
cdr3_nt: TGCAGCGTTGACAGGGGCTACACCTTC